This T cell receptor beta chain was profiled in a study of blood T cell repertoires in COVID-19. Study overall: Collection of acute and convalescent COVID-19 samples took place in the United States, Italy and Spain. T cells, B-cell-depleted T cells, or PBMCs supplied cDNA or gDNA.

Original methodology: Amplification from reference gene primers served as the basis for estimated nucleated cell counts. This table comes from immunoSEQ multiplex PCR, and its TCRdb copy is limited to in-frame clones, with some not included. V, J and clone size are those of that table, while D and trimming were read from the DNA. The sample lists 450,000 or so clones; about 90% were seen once. This CDR3 contains 17 residues. Germline CDR1 and CDR2: SGHTS and YDEGEE. V lost 4 bases and J lost 0; bases outside the gene matches: 8. Seattle patients were enrolled during active infection and followed longitudinally.

The genes are TRBV5-8 and TRBJ1-5, with 9 bases lining up with TRBD1. The sequencing input was peripheral blood. The receptor comes from a man aged 18-30 years with COVID-19, enrolled during active disease. CDR3 coding DNA: TGTGCCAGCAGCCGCCGGGACAGGGAATATAGCAATCAGCCCCAGCATTTT. It specifies CASSRRDREYSNQPQHF.